This TCR beta chain was identified during a study of blood T cell repertoires in COVID-19. V dropped 4 bases and J dropped 0 bases, with 11 bases sitting between them. Germline V gene sequence: CDR1 SGHNT, CDR2 YYREEE (reference sequence). This CDR3 has 15 residues. As processed by the authors: From reference gene primer amplification, estimates of nucleated cell counts were derived. The data were produced by immunoSEQ multiplex PCR, yet TCRdb's version contains in-frame clones alone and is incomplete. D and trimming come from the DNA, and the V and J calls and clone size come from that table. The sample records more than 80,000 clones, approximately 80% being singletons.

Input material: peripheral blood. The TCR comes from a woman in her fifties or sixties with acute or convalescent COVID-19. This chain connects TRBV5-4 to TRBJ1-3; TRBD1 might be the D (5 bases). The CDR3, as DNA: TGTGCCAGCAGCAACCCGACAGCCTCTGGAAACACCATATATTTT. This encodes CASSNPTASGNTIYF.